A single sample gave rise to the 16 T cell receptor beta chains below, sequenced in a study of blood T cell repertoires in COVID-19. Only in-frame clones appear in the TCRdb table, and some are missing; sequencing was by immunoSEQ multiplex PCR. The sample has some 360,000 clones, approximately 89% seen once. Source material: peripheral blood. These receptors all stem from a woman aged 55-70 years with COVID-19, enrolled during active disease.

The chain uses TRBV5-1 and TRBJ1-5; 7 bases match TRBD1. Germline lookup yields CDR1 SGHRS and CDR2 YFSETQ. V lost 0 bases, J lost 10 bases, and 7 bases stayed unmatched. The CDR3 is 14 amino acids. CDR3 DNA: TGCGCCAGCAGCTTGGCCGGGCAGGGGGAACCCCAGCATTTT. Its translation is CASSLAGQGEPQHF.

This clone was counted at least ten times. The CDR3 region has the DNA TGCAGCTTAAGGCGGGGGGAGAAACTGTTTTTT. This sequence encodes CSLRRGEKLFF. This chain links TRBV20-1 with TRBJ1-4; possible D gene TRBD1, 5 bases. The CDR3 has 11 residues. CDR1 is DFQATT and CDR2 is SNEGSKA in the germline V gene (reference sequence).

This chain connects TRBV27 to TRBJ2-4, with TRBD1 matching over 9 bases. The CDR3 is 15 residues long. V shed 6 bases and J 4 bases; nucleotides not matched to a gene: 7. The germline V gene has CDR1 MNHEY and CDR2 SMNVEV (reference sequence). DNA of the CDR3: TGTGCCAGCAGCCCCGGGGGGACAGGGAAAAACATTCAGTACTTC. It yields the protein CASSPGGTGKNIQYF.

The rearrangement links TRBV6-6 to TRBJ1-6; unclear D gene. CDR1 and CDR2 (germline): MNHNY, SVGAGI (reference sequence). The CDR3 is made up of 15 amino acids. Trimming pared 2 bases from V and 5 bases from J, leaving 10 bases between. The CDR3 DNA is TGTGCCAGCAGTTACATACAGACCAATAATTCACCCCTCCACTTT. This encodes CASSYIQTNNSPLHF.

V is TRBV28 and J is TRBJ1-2; D unclear. Trimming stripped 8 bases from V and 5 bases from J, with 9 bases between. The V gene's germline CDR1 is MDHEN and CDR2 SYDVKM. CDR3 size: 11 residues. The CDR3 bases are TGTGCCAGCGGAGGAAGGTATGGCTACACCTTC. This translates into CASGGRYGYTF.

This clone was recorded a few times. In the same sample, other DNA sequences code for this CDR3. The J gene is TRBJ1-1, the V gene TRBV19; D possibly corresponds to TRBD1 (6 bases). The V gene lost 3 bases and the J gene lost 5 bases, with 13 bases spanning the gap. This CDR3 comprises 14 residues. Germline V lookup: CDR1 LNHDA, CDR2 SQIVND (reference sequence). Here the CDR3 reads CASSILRGSTEAFF. The CDR3 DNA is TGTGCCAGTAGTATCCTCAGGGGAAGTACTGAAGCTTTCTTT.

The V call is TRBV10-3, the J call TRBJ1-5, with D maybe TRBD1 (5 bases). The germline V gene encodes CDR1 ENHRY and CDR2 SYGVKD. V lost 5 bases, J lost 7 bases, and 15 bases lay in between. CDR3 length: 14 residues. This CDR3 is CAISNRGDKQPQHF. The DNA for the CDR3 is TGTGCCATCAGTAACCGGGGGGATAAGCAGCCCCAGCATTTT.

The chain carries TRBV18 and TRBJ1-1; the D is unclear. The CDR3 loop spans 12 amino acids. V was cut by 3 bases and J by 5 bases, with 7 bases left in between. Germline CDR1 is KGHSH and CDR2 is LQKENI. The CDR3 sequence is CASSPLRTEAFF. DNA for the CDR3: TGTGCCAGCTCACCCTTACGGACTGAAGCTTTCTTT.

This chain connects TRBV2 to TRBJ1-2, with 8 nucleotides matching TRBD1. Germline V gives CDR1 SNHLY, CDR2 FYNNEI. The CDR3 runs to 14 residues. V was pared by 8 bases and J by 0 bases, with 5 bases of the junction left unmatched. The CDR3 DNA follows: TGTGCCAGCGGAGGGACAGGACCTAACTATGGCTACACCTTC. Protein: CASGGTGPNYGYTF.

To note about this clone: At one boundary the junction diverges from the germline segment, which might be a read error. The chain combines TRBV5-1 with TRBJ2-2; 9 bases are a match to TRBD2. Germline V gene data show CDR1 as SGHRS and CDR2 as YFSETQ. CDR3 length: 18 amino acids. CDR3 residues: CARSLGPAGGVYLRELFF. CDR3 nucleotides: TGCGCCCGCAGCTTGGGGCCCGCGGGGGGGGTCTACCTCCGGGAGCTGTTTTTT.

The chain joins TRBV2 to TRBJ2-7; 7 bases are a match to TRBD1. CDR1 is SNHLY, CDR2 FYNNEI, per germline. The CDR3 spans 14 residues. V gave up 2 bases and J gave up 3 bases; unmatched junction bases: 4. CDR3 bases: TGTGCCAGCAGTGAAATGGGACAGATCTACGAGCAGTACTTC. It translates to CASSEMGQIYEQYF.

The chain couples TRBV28 to TRBJ2-2, with 13 bases identical to TRBD2. CDR1 is MDHEN and CDR2 is SYDVKM in the germline V gene. The CDR3 loop spans 16 amino acids. V lost 4 bases, J lost 1 base, and 0 bases stayed unmatched. This CDR3 reads CASSWTSGGNTGELFF. CDR3 sequence (DNA): TGTGCCAGCAGTTGGACTAGCGGGGGGAACACCGGGGAGCTGTTTTTT.

CDR3 sequence reads: CASSSLPAPSRSNQPQHF. The CDR3 nucleotides read TGTGCCAGCAGTTCCCTCCCGGCCCCTAGTCGGAGCAATCAGCCCCAGCATTTT. The genes are TRBV28 and TRBJ1-5; D is uncertain. Germline values: CDR1 MDHEN, CDR2 SYDVKM. The CDR3 consists of 18 residues. V lost 4 bases, J lost 1 base, and 20 bases lay in between.

This rearrangement joins TRBV28 to TRBJ1-4, with 9 bases lining up with TRBD1. This CDR3 region has 16 residues. The germline gives CDR1 MDHEN, CDR2 SYDVKM. Trimming took 6 bases from V and 4 from J; bases not matched to a gene: 9. CDR3 sequence: CASRSQGAQDNEKLFF. The CDR3 DNA reads TGTGCCAGCAGGTCACAGGGGGCGCAGGATAATGAAAAACTGTTTTTT.

V and J are TRBV4-1 and TRBJ2-2, with TRBD2 matching over 9 bases. CDR3 length: 17 amino acids. J gave up 7 bases and V 1 base, and 10 bases lay outside the gene matches. Germline assignment: CDR1 MGHRA and CDR2 YSYEKL. The CDR3 is CASSQVRSSGGIGELFF. CDR3 DNA: TGCGCCAGCAGCCAAGTAAGGAGTAGCGGGGGCATCGGGGAGCTGTTTTTT.

The genes are TRBV27 and TRBJ1-1, with D perhaps TRBD1 (5 bases). The CDR3 is 14 residues long. Germline CDR1 reads MNHEY; CDR2 reads SMNVEV (reference sequence). V shed 3 bases and J shed 1 base, with 9 bases lying between them. CDR3 sequence (DNA): TGTGCCAGCAGTTTCCAGGGTCCGAACACTGAAGCTTTCTTT. This translates into CASSFQGPNTEAFF.